The rows below give T cell receptor beta chains drawn from one sample of a study of OX40 agonist ivuxolimab in advanced cancers. Repertoires were generated with immunoSEQ multiplex PCR, while TCRdb's copy carries only in-frame clones and drops some. The repertoire consists of 20,000 to 25,000 clones, with 65% to 80% occurring once and the leading ten covering about a tenth. The specimen comprised CD4+ or CD8+ T cells sorted from blood, sampled in a trial of the OX40 agonist ivuxolimab. Every receptor here comes from an adult with an advanced solid tumor such as melanoma, head and neck, liver or kidney cancer. The CDR3 runs from the conserved cysteine through the conserved F or W. The order of the fields is V gene, J gene, CDR3 protein.

>TRBV19|TRBJ2-1
CASSMDGTSGKQFF
>TRBV9|TRBJ2-5
CASSVAREETQYF
>TRBV18|TRBJ1-1
CASSQGTYLEAFF
>TRBV6-1|TRBJ2-1
CASSVVSGTKQFF
>TRBV9|TRBJ2-7
CASSPPWGTGGEQYF
>TRBV14|TRBJ2-7
CASSWGLSNEQYF
>TRBV10-2|TRBJ2-5
CASRAGTGGWGQETQYF
>TRBV6-5|TRBJ2-5
CASMTGGYQETQYF
>TRBV6-5|TRBJ2-1
CASSPTGSGQFF
>TRBV7-6|TRBJ2-2
CASSPTSRNTGELFF
>TRBV2|TRBJ1-4
CASSEGRTENEKLFF
>TRBV27|TRBJ1-2
CASKTTGINYGYTF
>TRBV21-1|TRBJ1-1
CASLGGVAFF
>TRBV6-6|TRBJ1-2
CASSYSFDRGGYTF
>TRBV15|TRBJ1-2
CATSRDQRAYGYTF
>TRBV14|TRBJ2-2
CASSQDRGRDFTGELFF
>TRBV5-5|TRBJ1-6
CASSPITPRRNSPLHF
>TRBV7-2|TRBJ1-2
CASSQGAGYGYTF
>TRBV29-1|TRBJ1-3
CSVLDRAGNTIYF
>TRBV7-9|TRBJ2-2
CASSFEVSGELFF
>TRBV7-3|TRBJ1-2
CASSLLGNYGYTF
>TRBV10-3|TRBJ2-7
CAISEPHLSYEQYF
>TRBV9|TRBJ1-1
CASSVGTANTEAFF
>TRBV6-1|TRBJ2-5
CASSHRGKETQYF
>TRBV29-1|TRBJ2-1
CSAPKGGSAYNEQFF
>TRBV30|TRBJ1-1
CAWSGAGTGVDTEAFF
>TRBV2|TRBJ2-7
CASSAIASGGAYEQYF
>TRBV7-6|TRBJ2-2
CASSSIGESNTGELFF